Listed below are T cell receptor beta chains from one sample, sequenced in a study of OX40 agonist ivuxolimab in advanced cancers. Produced via immunoSEQ multiplex PCR; TCRdb's table is partial and in-frame only. The repertoire consists of about 38,000 clones, with 87% occurring once and the leading ten covering approximately 31%. The starting material was CD4+ or CD8+ T cells sorted from blood, obtained in a trial of the OX40 agonist ivuxolimab. The receptors stem from an adult with an advanced solid tumor such as melanoma, head and neck, liver or kidney cancer. Each CDR3 is given with its conserved first and last residue. D genes are given only for firm matches.

>TRBJ1-5|14|TRBD1|TRBV2
CASSEMTGDQPQHF
TGTGCCAGCAGCGAGATGACAGGGGATCAGCCCCAGCATTTT
>TRBJ1-2|13|TRBD1|TRBV5-4
CASSRDSLYGYTF
TGTGCCAGCAGCCGGGACAGCCTCTATGGCTACACCTTC
>TRBJ1-2|15|NA|TRBV5-4
CASSPREGSNYGYTF
TGTGCCAGCAGCCCTCGGGAGGGATCTAACTATGGCTACACCTTC
>TRBJ2-5|14|TRBD2|TRBV6-1
CASTSGGVQETQYF
TGTGCCAGCACTAGCGGGGGGGTCCAGGAGACCCAGTACTTC
>TRBJ2-7|15|TRBD2|TRBV2
CASVASSGSAYEQYF
TGTGCCAGCGTAGCTAGTAGCGGGAGTGCCTACGAGCAGTACTTC
>TRBJ2-4|18|NA|TRBV11-2
CASSLERGVAGGKNIQYF
TGTGCCAGCAGCTTAGAAAGGGGGGTAGCGGGTGGCAAAAACATTCAGTACTTC
>TRBJ1-2|11|NA|TRBV5-1
CASSGRGGYTF
TGCGCCAGTAGTGGGAGGGGTGGCTACACCTTC
>TRBJ1-1|13|NA|TRBV29-1
CSVAGQVNTEAFF
TGCAGCGTTGCTGGGCAGGTTAACACTGAAGCTTTCTTT
>TRBJ1-1|13|NA|TRBV7-8
CASSAGTNTEAFF
TGTGCCAGCAGCGCGGGGACGAACACTGAAGCTTTCTTT
>TRBJ2-3|17|TRBD2|TRBV9
CASSPPPGTSGTDTQYF
TGTGCCAGCAGCCCACCACCCGGGACTAGCGGGACAGATACGCAGTATTTT
>TRBJ1-1|13|NA|TRBV6-5
CASSYWGRAEAFF
TGTGCCAGCAGTTACTGGGGCAGGGCCGAAGCTTTCTTT
>TRBJ1-2|15|NA|TRBV5-4
CASSPDLTSNYGYTF
TGTGCCAGCAGCCCCGACTTAACATCGAACTATGGCTACACCTTC
>TRBJ1-3|15|NA|TRBV9
CASSGVGTSGNTIYF
TGTGCCAGCAGCGGTGTAGGGACCTCTGGAAACACCATATATTTT
>TRBJ1-5|13|NA|TRBV6-1
CASSEQGLQPQHF
TGTGCCAGCAGTGAACAGGGCCTCCAGCCCCAGCATTTT
>TRBJ1-1|14|NA|TRBV5-1
CASSLNGQDTEAFF
TGCGCCAGCAGCTTAAACGGCCAAGACACTGAAGCTTTCTTT
>TRBJ2-3|14|NA|TRBV18
CASSPMSSTDTQYF
TGTGCCAGCTCACCAATGAGCAGCACAGATACGCAGTATTTT
>TRBJ2-1|14|NA|TRBV10-3
CATYQRVTDNEQFF
TGTGCCACCTATCAAAGGGTAACTGACAATGAGCAGTTCTTC
>TRBJ2-2|14|NA|TRBV11-1
CASSLGQASGELFF
TGTGCCAGCAGCTTAGGACAGGCCTCCGGGGAGCTGTTTTTT
>TRBJ2-2|16|NA|TRBV19
CASNRATETNTGELFF
TGTGCCAGTAACCGCGCGACAGAAACAAACACCGGGGAGCTGTTTTTT
>TRBJ2-1|13|NA|TRBV9
CASSVASGAEQFF
TGTGCCAGCAGCGTAGCATCGGGGGCTGAGCAGTTCTTC
>TRBJ2-1|15|TRBD2|TRBV6-6
CASNHGGAGGDEQFF
TGTGCCAGCAACCACGGGGGGGCAGGAGGCGATGAGCAGTTCTTC
>TRBJ2-3|14|NA|TRBV11-2
CASSFRAGSDTQYF
TGTGCCAGCAGCTTCAGGGCAGGGTCAGATACGCAGTATTTT
>TRBJ1-5|15|TRBD1|TRBV6-6
CASSYSTRTGQPQHF
TGTGCCAGCAGTTACTCGACAAGGACAGGTCAGCCCCAGCATTTT
>TRBJ2-3|14|TRBD2|TRBV29-1
CSAPLAASTDTQYF
TGCAGCGCGCCACTAGCGGCTAGCACAGATACGCAGTATTTT
>TRBJ2-5|17|TRBD2|TRBV4-2
CASSQGQAGVGQETQYF
TGTGCCAGCAGCCAAGGACAAGCGGGGGTAGGGCAAGAGACCCAGTACTTC
>TRBJ1-1|23|NA|TRBV13
CASSLDAWGTIKEGPPRIAEAFF
TGTGCCAGCAGCTTAGATGCTTGGGGCACTATTAAAGAGGGACCCCCACGGATAGCTGAAGCTTTCTTT
>TRBJ2-2|17|TRBD2|TRBV7-9
CASSLARAGGITGELFF
TGTGCCAGCAGCTTAGCGCGAGCGGGAGGAATCACCGGGGAGCTGTTTTTT
>TRBJ1-5|13|NA|TRBV7-2
CASSFDWNQPQHF
TGTGCCAGCAGCTTTGATTGGAATCAGCCCCAGCATTTT
>TRBJ1-2|17|TRBD1|TRBV29-1
CSVQVGQGARGYYGYTF
TGCAGCGTTCAGGTTGGGCAGGGGGCGCGTGGGTACTATGGCTACACCTTC
>TRBJ2-3|14|NA|TRBV28
CASSLVPPTDTQYF
TGTGCCAGCAGCCTAGTCCCCCCTACAGATACGCAGTATTTT
>TRBJ1-5|13|NA|TRBV6-6
CASSSGAGGPQHF
TGTGCCAGCAGTTCAGGGGCAGGCGGGCCCCAGCATTTT
>TRBJ2-3|15|NA|TRBV7-9
CASSLGSGGDQPQYF
TGTGCCAGCAGCTTAGGTTCAGGGGGGGATCAGCCCCAGTATTTT
>TRBJ1-4|18|NA|TRBV6-1
CASSERLGGRATNEKLFF
TGTGCCAGCAGTGAGAGATTGGGGGGTCGTGCAACTAATGAAAAACTGTTTTTT